This T cell receptor (beta chain) was found in a study of graft-versus-host responses after intestinal transplantation. Study summary: Isolated intestinal, liver-intestinal, or multivisceral transplants had been given to the recipients. Tacrolimus plus steroids were given to all recipients for approximately three years, preceded by anti-thymocyte globulin induction. Whole-study results and caveats: Patients with graft-donor T cell macrochimerism had high graft-versus-host to host-versus-graft clonal ratios in allografts.

As concerns this clone: Antigen specificity is unknown.

CDR1 is SGHRS and CDR2 is YFSETQ in the germline V gene. The trim removed 0 bases at V and 8 bases at J, leaving 1 base unmatched. The CDR3 consists of 12 residues. Some clones are missing from TCRdb's copy, which holds only in-frame ones; the method was immunoSEQ multiplex PCR. The data contain approximately 77,000 clones, approximately 91% of them singletons. This chain joins TRBV5-1 and TRBJ1-1, with 7 bases identical to TRBD1. This receptor was identified in a human donor who received an intestinal transplant. Sequencing was performed on unstimulated CD4+ T cells sorted from spleen or lymph node cells, taken before intestinal transplant. Written as DNA, the CDR3 is TGCGCCAGCAGCTTGGGGACAGGAGAAGCTTTCTTT. Translated, it gives CASSLGTGEAFF.